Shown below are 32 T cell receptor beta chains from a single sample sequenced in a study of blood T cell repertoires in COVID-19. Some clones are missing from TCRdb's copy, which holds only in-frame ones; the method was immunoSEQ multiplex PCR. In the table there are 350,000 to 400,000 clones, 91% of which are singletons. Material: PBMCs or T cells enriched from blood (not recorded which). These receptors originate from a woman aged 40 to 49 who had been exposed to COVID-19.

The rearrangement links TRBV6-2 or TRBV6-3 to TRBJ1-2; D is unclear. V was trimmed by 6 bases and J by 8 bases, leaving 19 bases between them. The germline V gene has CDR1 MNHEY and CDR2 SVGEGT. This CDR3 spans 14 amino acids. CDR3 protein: CASSPPEGYRGYTF. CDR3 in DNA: TGTGCCAGCAGCCCCCCCGAGGGCTACCGGGGCTACACCTTC.

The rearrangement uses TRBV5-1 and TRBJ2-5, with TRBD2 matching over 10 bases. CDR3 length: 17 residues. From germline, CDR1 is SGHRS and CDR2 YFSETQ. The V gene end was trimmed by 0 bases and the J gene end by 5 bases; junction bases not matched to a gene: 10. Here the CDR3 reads CASSLDPSGGVQETQYF. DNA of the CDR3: TGCGCCAGCAGCTTGGATCCCAGCGGGGGGGTCCAGGAGACCCAGTACTTC.

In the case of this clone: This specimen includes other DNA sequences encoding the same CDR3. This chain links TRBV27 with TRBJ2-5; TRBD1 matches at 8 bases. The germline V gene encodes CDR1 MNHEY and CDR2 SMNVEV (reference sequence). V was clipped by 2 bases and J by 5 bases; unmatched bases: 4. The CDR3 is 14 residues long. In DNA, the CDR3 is TGTGCCAGCAGTTTACAGGGGGCGAGGGAGACCCAGTACTTC. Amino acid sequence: CASSLQGARETQYF.

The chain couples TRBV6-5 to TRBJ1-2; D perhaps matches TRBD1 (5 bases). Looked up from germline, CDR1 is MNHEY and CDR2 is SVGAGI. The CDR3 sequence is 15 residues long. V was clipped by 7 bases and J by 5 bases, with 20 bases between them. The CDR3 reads CASKMTETAHYGYTF. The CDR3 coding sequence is TGTGCCAGCAAGATGACAGAGACTGCCCATTATGGCTACACCTTC.

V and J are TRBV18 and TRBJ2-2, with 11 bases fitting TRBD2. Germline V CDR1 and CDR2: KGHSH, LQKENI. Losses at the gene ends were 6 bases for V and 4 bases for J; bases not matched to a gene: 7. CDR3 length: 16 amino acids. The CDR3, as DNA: TGTGCCAGCTCCTCGGGGACTAGCGGACGCACCGGGGAGCTGTTTTTT. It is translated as CASSSGTSGRTGELFF.

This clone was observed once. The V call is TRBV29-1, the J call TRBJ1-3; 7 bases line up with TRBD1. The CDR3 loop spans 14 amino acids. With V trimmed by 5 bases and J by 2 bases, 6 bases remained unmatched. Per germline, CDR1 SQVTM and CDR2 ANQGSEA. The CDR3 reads CSVLDRAPGNTIYF. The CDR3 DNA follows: TGCAGCGTTCTTGACAGGGCTCCTGGAAACACCATATATTTT. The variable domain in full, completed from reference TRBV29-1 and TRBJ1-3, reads SAVISQKPSRDICQRGTSLTIQCQVDSQVTMMFWYRQQPGQSLTLIATANQGSEATYESGFVIDKFPISRPNLTFSTLTVSNMSPEDSSIYLCSVLDRAPGNTIYFGEGSWLTVV.

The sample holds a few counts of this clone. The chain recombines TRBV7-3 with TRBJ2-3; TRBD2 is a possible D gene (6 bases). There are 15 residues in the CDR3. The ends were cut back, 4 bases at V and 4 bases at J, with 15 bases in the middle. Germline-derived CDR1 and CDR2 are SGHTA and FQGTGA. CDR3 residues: CASSSSAERADTQYF. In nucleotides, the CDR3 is TGTGCCAGCAGCTCTAGCGCCGAAAGGGCAGATACGCAGTATTTT.

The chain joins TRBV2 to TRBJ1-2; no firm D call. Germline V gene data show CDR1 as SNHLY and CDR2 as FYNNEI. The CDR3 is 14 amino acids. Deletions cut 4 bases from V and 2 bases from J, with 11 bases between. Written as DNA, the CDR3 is TGTGCCAGCAGTGGGCAGACAAGGAACTATGGCTACACCTTC. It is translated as CASSGQTRNYGYTF. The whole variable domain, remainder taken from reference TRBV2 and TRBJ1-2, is EPEVTQTPSHQVTQMGQEVILRCVPISNHLYFYWYRQILGQKVEFLVSFYNNEISEKSEIFDDQFSVERPDGSNFTLKIRSTKLEDSAMYFCASSGQTRNYGYTFGSGTRLTVV.

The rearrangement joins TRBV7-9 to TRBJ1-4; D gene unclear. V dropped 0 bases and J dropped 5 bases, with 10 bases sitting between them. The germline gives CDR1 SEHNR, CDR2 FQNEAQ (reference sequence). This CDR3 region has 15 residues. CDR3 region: CASSLAQARNEKLFF. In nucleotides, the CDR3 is TGTGCCAGCAGCTTAGCGCAGGCGCGAAATGAAAAACTGTTTTTT.

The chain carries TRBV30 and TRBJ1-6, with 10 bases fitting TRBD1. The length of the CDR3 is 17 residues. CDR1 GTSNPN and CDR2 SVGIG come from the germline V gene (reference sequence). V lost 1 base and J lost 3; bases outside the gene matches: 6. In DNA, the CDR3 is TGTGCCTGGAGTGGAACCGGGACAGGGGTCTATAATTCACCCCTCCACTTT. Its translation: CAWSGTGTGVYNSPLHF.

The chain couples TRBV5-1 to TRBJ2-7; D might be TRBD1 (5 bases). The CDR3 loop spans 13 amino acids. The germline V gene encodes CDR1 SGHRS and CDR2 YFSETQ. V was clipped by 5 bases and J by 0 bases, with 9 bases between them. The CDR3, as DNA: TGCGCCAGCAGTGGTACAGGCTCCTACGAGCAGTACTTC. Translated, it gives CASSGTGSYEQYF.

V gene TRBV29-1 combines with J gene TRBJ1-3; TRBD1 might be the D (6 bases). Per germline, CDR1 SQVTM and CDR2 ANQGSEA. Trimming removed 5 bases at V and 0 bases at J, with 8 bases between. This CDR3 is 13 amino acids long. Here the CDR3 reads CSVTRGSGNTIYF. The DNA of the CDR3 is TGCAGCGTTACCAGGGGCTCTGGAAACACCATATATTTT. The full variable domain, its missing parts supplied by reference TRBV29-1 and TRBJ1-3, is SAVISQKPSRDICQRGTSLTIQCQVDSQVTMMFWYRQQPGQSLTLIATANQGSEATYESGFVIDKFPISRPNLTFSTLTVSNMSPEDSSIYLCSVTRGSGNTIYFGEGSWLTVV.

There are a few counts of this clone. The CDR3 region is CASNSPGQGDMYEQYF. The DNA for the CDR3 is TGTGCCAGCAACTCCCCTGGACAGGGGGATATGTACGAGCAGTACTTC. The chain has TRBV2 and TRBJ2-7; the match to TRBD1 covers 10 bases. This CDR3 has 16 amino acids. J lost 4 bases, V lost 7 bases, and 13 bases had no gene match. Germline loops: CDR1 SNHLY, CDR2 FYNNEI.

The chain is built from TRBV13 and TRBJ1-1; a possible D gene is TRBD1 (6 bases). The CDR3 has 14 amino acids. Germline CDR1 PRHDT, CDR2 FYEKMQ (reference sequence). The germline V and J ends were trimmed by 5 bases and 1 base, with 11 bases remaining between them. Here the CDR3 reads CASSPGGRNTEAFF. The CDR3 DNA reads TGTGCCAGCAGCCCGGGGGGGCGGAACACTGAAGCTTTCTTT. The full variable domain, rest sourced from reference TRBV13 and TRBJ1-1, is AAGVIQSPRHLIKEKRETATLKCYPIPRHDTVYWYQQGPGQDPQFLISFYEKMQSDKGSIPDRFSAQQFSDYHSELNMSSLELGDSALYFCASSPGGRNTEAFFGQGTRLTVV.

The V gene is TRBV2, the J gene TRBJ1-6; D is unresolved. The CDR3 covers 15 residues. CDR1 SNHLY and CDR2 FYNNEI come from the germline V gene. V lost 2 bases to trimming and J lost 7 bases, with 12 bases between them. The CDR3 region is CASSEMGRGNSPLHF. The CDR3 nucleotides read TGTGCCAGCAGTGAAATGGGCCGTGGAAATTCACCCCTCCACTTT.

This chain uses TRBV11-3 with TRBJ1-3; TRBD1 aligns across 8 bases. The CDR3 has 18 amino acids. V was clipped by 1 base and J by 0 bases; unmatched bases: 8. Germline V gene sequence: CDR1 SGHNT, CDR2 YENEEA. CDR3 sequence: CASSLGRDRPISGNTIYF. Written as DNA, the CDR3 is TGTGCCAGCAGCTTAGGACGGGACAGGCCAATCTCTGGAAACACCATATATTTT.

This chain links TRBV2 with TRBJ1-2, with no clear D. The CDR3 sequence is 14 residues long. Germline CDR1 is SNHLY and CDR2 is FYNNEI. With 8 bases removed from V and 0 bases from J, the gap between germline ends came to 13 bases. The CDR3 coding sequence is TGTGCCAGCGCCCCTGGGCTAACTAACTATGGCTACACCTTC. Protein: CASAPGLTNYGYTF.

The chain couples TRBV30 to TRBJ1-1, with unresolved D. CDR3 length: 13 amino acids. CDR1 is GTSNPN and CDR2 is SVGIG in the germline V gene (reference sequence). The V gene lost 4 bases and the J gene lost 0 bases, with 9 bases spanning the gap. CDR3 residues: CAWTPPVNTEAFF. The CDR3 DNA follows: TGTGCCTGGACCCCCCCAGTGAACACTGAAGCTTTCTTT.

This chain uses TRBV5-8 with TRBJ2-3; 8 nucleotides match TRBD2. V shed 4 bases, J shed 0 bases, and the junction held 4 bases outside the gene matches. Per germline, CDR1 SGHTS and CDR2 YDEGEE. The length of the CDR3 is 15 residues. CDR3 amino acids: CASSPTSGSTDTQYF. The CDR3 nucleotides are TGTGCCAGCAGCCCAACTAGCGGCAGCACAGATACGCAGTATTTT.

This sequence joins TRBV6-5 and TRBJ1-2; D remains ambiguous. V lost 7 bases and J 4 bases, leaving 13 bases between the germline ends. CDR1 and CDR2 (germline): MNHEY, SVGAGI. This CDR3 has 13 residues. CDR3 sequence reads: CASTKGEIYGYTF. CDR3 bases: TGTGCCAGCACGAAGGGAGAGATCTATGGCTACACCTTC.

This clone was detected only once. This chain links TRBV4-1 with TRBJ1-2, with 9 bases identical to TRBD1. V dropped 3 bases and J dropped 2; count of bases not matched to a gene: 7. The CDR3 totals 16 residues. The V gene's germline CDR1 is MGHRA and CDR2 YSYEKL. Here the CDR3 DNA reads TGCGCCAGCAGCCAGGGTGGGACAGGGCGAAACTATGGCTACACCTTC. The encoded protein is CASSQGGTGRNYGYTF.

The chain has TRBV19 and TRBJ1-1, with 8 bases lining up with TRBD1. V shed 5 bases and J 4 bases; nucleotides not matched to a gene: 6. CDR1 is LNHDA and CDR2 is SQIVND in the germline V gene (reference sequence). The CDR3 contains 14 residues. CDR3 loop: CASSAGGAGTEAFF. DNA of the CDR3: TGTGCCAGTAGTGCAGGGGGCGCGGGCACTGAAGCTTTCTTT.

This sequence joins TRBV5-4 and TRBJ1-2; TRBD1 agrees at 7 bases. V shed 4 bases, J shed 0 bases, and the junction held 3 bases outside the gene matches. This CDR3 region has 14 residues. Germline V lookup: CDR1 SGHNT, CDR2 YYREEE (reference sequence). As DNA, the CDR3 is TGTGCCAGCAGCATTGGGACAGCTAACTATGGCTACACCTTC. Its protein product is CASSIGTANYGYTF. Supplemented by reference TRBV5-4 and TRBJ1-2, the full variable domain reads ETGVTQSPTHLIKTRGQQVTLRCSSQSGHNTVSWYQQALGQGPQFIFQYYREEENGRGNFPPRFSGLQFPNYSSELNVNALELDDSALYLCASSIGTANYGYTFGSGTRLTVV.

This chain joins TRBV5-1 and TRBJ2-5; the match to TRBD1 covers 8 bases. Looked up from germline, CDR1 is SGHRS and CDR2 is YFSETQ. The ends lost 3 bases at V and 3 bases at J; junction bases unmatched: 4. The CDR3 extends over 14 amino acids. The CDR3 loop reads CASSWTGSKETQYF. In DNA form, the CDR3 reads TGCGCCAGCAGCTGGACAGGGTCGAAAGAGACCCAGTACTTC.

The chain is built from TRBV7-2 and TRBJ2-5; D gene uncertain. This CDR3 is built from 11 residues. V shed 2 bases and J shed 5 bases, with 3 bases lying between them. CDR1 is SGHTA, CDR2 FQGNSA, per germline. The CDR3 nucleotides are TGTGCCAGCAGCTTATATGAGACCCAGTACTTC. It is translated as CASSLYETQYF.

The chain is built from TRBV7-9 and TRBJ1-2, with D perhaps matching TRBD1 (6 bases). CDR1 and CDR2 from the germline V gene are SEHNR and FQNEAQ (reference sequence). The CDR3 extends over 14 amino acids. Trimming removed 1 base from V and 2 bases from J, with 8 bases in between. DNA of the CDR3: TGTGCCAGCAGCTTAGGAGGGGGAAACTATGGCTACACCTTC. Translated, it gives CASSLGGGNYGYTF. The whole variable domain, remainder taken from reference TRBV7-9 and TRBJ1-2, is DTGVSQNPRHKITKRGQNVTFRCDPISEHNRLYWYRQTLGQGPEFLTYFQNEAQLEKSRLLSDRFSAERPKGSFSTLEIQRTEQGDSAMYLCASSLGGGNYGYTFGSGTRLTVV.

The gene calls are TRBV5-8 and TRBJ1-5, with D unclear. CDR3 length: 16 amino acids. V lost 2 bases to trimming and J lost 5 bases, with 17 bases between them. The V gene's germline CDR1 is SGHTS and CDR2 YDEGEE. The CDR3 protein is CASSFSLLGRDQPQHF. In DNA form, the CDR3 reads TGTGCCAGCAGCTTCTCGTTGCTCGGGAGGGATCAGCCCCAGCATTTT.

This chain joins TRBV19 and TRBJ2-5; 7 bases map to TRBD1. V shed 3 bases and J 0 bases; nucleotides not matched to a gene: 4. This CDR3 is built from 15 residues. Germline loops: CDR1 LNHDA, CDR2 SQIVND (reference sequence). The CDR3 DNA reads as TGTGCCAGTAGTATGGGACAGAGGTACCAAGAGACCCAGTACTTC. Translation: CASSMGQRYQETQYF.

In DNA form, the CDR3 reads TGCAGCGTTGACTTGGGAGGGCCGACCGGGGAGCTGTTTTTT. Its protein is CSVDLGGPTGELFF. This sequence joins TRBV29-1 and TRBJ2-2; 7 bases agree with TRBD2. Unmatched junction bases numbered 6, after V lost 3 bases and J lost 5 bases. From germline, CDR1 is SQVTM and CDR2 ANQGSEA. The length of the CDR3 is 14 residues.

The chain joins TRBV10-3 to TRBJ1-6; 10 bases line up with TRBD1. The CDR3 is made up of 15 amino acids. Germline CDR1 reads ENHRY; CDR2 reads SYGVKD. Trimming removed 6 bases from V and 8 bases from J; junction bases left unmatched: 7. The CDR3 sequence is CAIRTRTGGDSPLHF. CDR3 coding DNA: TGTGCCATCAGAACTAGGACAGGGGGGGATTCACCCCTCCACTTT.

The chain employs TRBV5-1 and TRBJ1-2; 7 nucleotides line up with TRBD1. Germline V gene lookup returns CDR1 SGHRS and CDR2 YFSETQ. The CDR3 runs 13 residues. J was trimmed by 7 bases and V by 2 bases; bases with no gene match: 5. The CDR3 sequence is CASSLGRGVGYTF. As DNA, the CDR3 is TGCGCCAGCAGCTTAGGCAGGGGGGTTGGCTACACCTTC.

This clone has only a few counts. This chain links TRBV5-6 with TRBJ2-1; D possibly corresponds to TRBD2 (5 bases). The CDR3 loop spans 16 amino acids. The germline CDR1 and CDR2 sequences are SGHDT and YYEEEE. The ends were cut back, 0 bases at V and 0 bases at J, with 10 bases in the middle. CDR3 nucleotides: TGTGCCAGCAGCTTGGGCGGGTTGAGCTCCTACAATGAGCAGTTCTTC. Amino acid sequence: CASSLGGLSSYNEQFF.